The 25 T cell receptor beta chains given below trace back to one sample, sequenced in a study of CD8 T cells in Susac syndrome. It was with random hexamers that about 0.45 to 1 ug RNA was reverse transcribed. TCRdb redid the calling of the immunoSEQ multiplex PCR reads with MiXCR, one entry per CDR3 protein. The sample records about 120,000 distinct CDR3 sequences, 92% being singletons. What was sequenced was CD8+ T cells from PBMCs. The source of these receptors is a human donor in good health.

The CDR3: CSARVLGGQGNQPQHF. The CDR3 DNA sequence: TGCAGTGCTAGAGTTCTGGGAGGCCAGGGGAATCAGCCCCAGCATTTT. The chain has TRBV20-1 and TRBJ1-5; D is possibly TRBD1 (6 bases). The CDR3 sequence is 16 residues long. Between the trimmed V and J ends, which lost 1 base and 4 bases, there was a span of 17 bases. CDR1 DFQATT and CDR2 SNEGSKA come from the germline V gene (reference sequence).

This clonotype was picked up one time. The chain recombines TRBV6-1 with TRBJ2-7, with TRBD2 identical over 9 bases. After removal of 2 bases from V and 4 bases from J, the junction contained 6 bases not matched to a gene. This CDR3 is 15 amino acids long. Germline assignment: CDR1 MNHNS and CDR2 SASEGT. DNA for the CDR3: TGTGCCAGCAGTGAACCTAGCGGGAAAGGGTACGAGCAGTACTTC. It translates to CASSEPSGKGYEQYF.

This rearrangement joins TRBV5-8 to TRBJ2-5, with D hard to call. Per germline, CDR1 SGHTS and CDR2 YDEGEE. With 4 bases removed from V and 1 base from J, the gap between germline ends came to 5 bases. The CDR3 extends over 12 amino acids. CDR3 in DNA: TGTGCCAGCAGCACAACCCAAGAGACCCAGTACTTC. This gives the protein CASSTTQETQYF.

The V call is TRBV19, the J call TRBJ2-1; 8 positions agree with TRBD1. The germline V gene encodes CDR1 LNHDA and CDR2 SQIVND (reference sequence). This CDR3 is built from 15 residues. With 2 bases clipped from V and 0 bases from J, the junction kept 0 bases outside the gene matches. DNA for the CDR3: TGTGCCAGTAGTATAACAGGGGGCTCCTACAATGAGCAGTTCTTC. Its protein product is CASSITGGSYNEQFF.

The chain couples TRBV5-6 to TRBJ1-2; TRBD1 aligns across 9 bases. CDR1 and CDR2 (germline): SGHDT, YYEEEE. With 3 bases clipped from V and 6 bases from J, the junction kept 6 bases outside the gene matches. This CDR3 has 14 amino acids. As DNA, the CDR3 is TGTGCCAGCAGCTGGCCTAGGGACAGGGATGGCTACACCTTC. This encodes CASSWPRDRDGYTF.

The V call is TRBV11-2, the J call TRBJ1-4; D is uncertain. The V gene lost 6 bases and the J gene lost 5 bases, with 13 bases spanning the gap. The CDR3 is 14 residues long. Looked up from germline, CDR1 is SGHAT and CDR2 is FQNNGV. Written as DNA, the CDR3 is TGTGCCAGCAGTCCCCCTGCGGCGAATGAAAAACTGTTTTTT. Translated, it gives CASSPPAANEKLFF.

The gene calls are TRBV29-1 and TRBJ1-2; D ambiguous. CDR1 and CDR2 (germline): SQVTM, ANQGSEA. CDR3 length: 12 amino acids. V lost 7 bases and J 8 bases, leaving 17 bases between the germline ends. In DNA form, the CDR3 reads TGCAGCGCCCAGTTGGCACAGAAGGGCTACACCTTC. Its translation: CSAQLAQKGYTF.

The gene calls are TRBV5-1 and TRBJ2-1; TRBD1 matches 10 bases. Germline lookup yields CDR1 SGHRS and CDR2 YFSETQ. V dropped 4 bases and J dropped 2; count of bases not matched to a gene: 3. The CDR3 contains 15 residues. The CDR3 sequence is CASSDGTGAYNEQFF. Here the CDR3 DNA reads TGCGCCAGCAGCGACGGGACAGGGGCCTACAATGAGCAGTTCTTC.

The genes are TRBV5-6 and TRBJ2-3, with D perhaps TRBD1 (5 bases). V lost 5 bases, J lost 5 bases, and 12 bases lay in between. The CDR3 totals 13 residues. Germline CDR1 reads SGHDT; CDR2 reads YYEEEE. The CDR3 nucleotides read TGTGCCAGCAGAGACAGTGATCTAGATACGCAGTATTTT. Translated: CASRDSDLDTQYF. The full variable domain, rest sourced from reference TRBV5-6 and TRBJ2-3, is DAGVTQSPTHLIKTRGQQVTLRCSPKSGHDTVSWYQQALGQGPQFIFQYYEEEERQRGNFPDRFSGHQFPNYSSELNVNALLLGDSALYLCASRDSDLDTQYFGPGTRLTVL.

The CDR3 bases are TGTGCCAGTAGTCCCGGACTAGCCGAGACCCAGTACTTC. Amino acid sequence: CASSPGLAETQYF. V gene TRBV19 combines with J gene TRBJ2-5; 8 bases are a match to TRBD2. CDR3 size: 13 residues. Trimming took 5 bases from V and 5 from J; bases not matched to a gene: 4. Germline-derived CDR1 and CDR2 are LNHDA and SQIVND (reference sequence).

The V gene is TRBV2, the J gene TRBJ2-2; D is undetermined. Germline CDR1 and CDR2: SNHLY and FYNNEI. Trimming removed 2 bases at V and 2 bases at J, with 12 bases between. This CDR3 contains 16 residues. CDR3 DNA sequence: TGTGCCAGCAGTGAAAGGGCAGGTTTTAACACCGGGGAGCTGTTTTTT. Translation: CASSERAGFNTGELFF.

The chain is built from TRBV20-1 and TRBJ1-2; no clear D. V dropped 3 bases and J dropped 0 bases, with 5 bases sitting between them. Germline V CDR1 and CDR2: DFQATT, SNEGSKA (reference sequence). This CDR3 spans 12 amino acids. CDR3 residues: CSASAPNYGYTF. The CDR3 DNA reads as TGCAGTGCTAGCGCGCCTAACTATGGCTACACCTTC.

The J gene is TRBJ2-3, the V gene TRBV6-2 or TRBV6-3; maybe TRBD1 (5 bases). The V gene's germline CDR1 is MNHEY and CDR2 SVGEGT. V dropped 2 bases and J dropped 10 bases, with 13 bases sitting between them. CDR3 length: 13 amino acids. This CDR3 reads CASSYQGVGSQYF. For the CDR3, the DNA is TGTGCCAGCAGTTACCAAGGGGTCGGCTCGCAGTATTTT.

The genes are TRBV7-9 and TRBJ1-4; D is uncertain. Trimming pared 3 bases from V and 6 bases from J, leaving 11 bases between. This CDR3 is built from 14 residues. The germline V gene encodes CDR1 SEHNR and CDR2 FQNEAQ (reference sequence). This CDR3 is CASSFWGLDEKLFF. The DNA of the CDR3 is TGTGCCAGCAGCTTCTGGGGTTTGGATGAAAAACTGTTTTTT.

The chain is built from TRBV6-1 and TRBJ1-1, with 9 positions matching TRBD1. The CDR3 contains 18 residues. Unmatched junction bases numbered 17, after V lost 6 bases and J lost 3 bases. CDR1 is MNHNS, CDR2 SASEGT, per germline. Here the CDR3 DNA reads TGTGCCAGCAGACAACGAGGACAGGGGATCGTCCAATACACTGAAGCTTTCTTT. Translated, it gives CASRQRGQGIVQYTEAFF.

This clonotype was seen a single time. The chain combines TRBV29-1 with TRBJ1-2; D ambiguous. CDR1 and CDR2 (germline): SQVTM, ANQGSEA. This CDR3 is built from 13 residues. CDR3 nucleotide sequence: TGCAGGTGCTATCTAGGGCAAGAGGATGGCTACACCTTC. Protein sequence: CRCYLGQEDGYTF. The full variable domain, rest sourced from reference TRBV29-1 and TRBJ1-2, is SAVISQKPSRDICQRGTSLTIQCQVDSQVTMMFWYRQQPGQSLTLIATANQGSEATYESGFVIDKFPISRPNLTFSTLTVSNMSPEDSSIYLCRCYLGQEDGYTFGSGTRLTVV.

The gene calls are TRBV3-1 and TRBJ2-2; D not certain. The CDR3 has 17 amino acids. The V and J ends lost 2 bases and 3 bases respectively, with 16 bases between them. Germline CDR1 reads LGHDT; CDR2 reads YNNKEL (reference sequence). The CDR3 spells CASSQYTFSRDTGELFF. The CDR3 region has the DNA TGTGCCAGCAGCCAATACACCTTTTCTAGGGACACCGGGGAGCTGTTTTTT. The variable domain in full, completed from reference TRBV3-1 and TRBJ2-2, reads DTAVSQTPKYLVTQMGNDKSIKCEQNLGHDTMYWYKQDSKKFLKIMFSYNNKELIINETVPNRFSPKSPDKAHLNLHINSLELGDSAVYFCASSQYTFSRDTGELFFGEGSRLTVL.

V and J are TRBV3-1 and TRBJ2-7, with TRBD1 as a possible D gene (6 bases). V was trimmed by 4 bases and J by 2 bases, leaving 12 bases between them. Germline V gene lookup returns CDR1 LGHDT and CDR2 YNNKEL (reference sequence). The CDR3 loop spans 14 amino acids. The DNA of the CDR3 is TGTGCCAGCAGCCTCCTCAGGGGAGCCTACGAGCAGTACTTC. Amino acid sequence: CASSLLRGAYEQYF.

In its sample, this clonotype was seen once. V usage is TRBV18 and J usage is TRBJ2-3; D not resolved. V was trimmed by 0 bases and J by 6 bases, leaving 4 bases between them. CDR1 KGHSH and CDR2 LQKENI come from the germline V gene. This CDR3 has 12 residues. The CDR3 loop is CASSPPADTQYF. CDR3 bases: TGTGCCAGCTCACCACCCGCGGATACGCAGTATTTT.

The gene calls are TRBV29-1 and TRBJ2-7; TRBD1 might be the D (6 bases). The CDR3 length is 13 residues. The germline CDR1 and CDR2 sequences are SQVTM and ANQGSEA. V lost 7 bases and J 3 bases, leaving 16 bases between the germline ends. CDR3 nucleotide sequence: TGCAGCGCCCGGACAGATCCCCTCTACGAGCAGTACTTC. Protein sequence: CSARTDPLYEQYF.

This rearrangement joins TRBV7-2 to TRBJ1-4; D gene unclear. Trimming shortened V by 3 bases and J by 5 bases, and 13 bases separated the two germline ends. The CDR3 is 15 amino acids. Germline lookup yields CDR1 SGHTA and CDR2 FQGNSA. The CDR3 DNA is TGTGCCAGCAGCTTGGCCGAGACGCGGAATGAAAAACTGTTTTTT. Translated, it gives CASSLAETRNEKLFF.

The rearrangement uses TRBV6-6 and TRBJ2-2; D is unclear. The CDR3 length is 16 residues. The germline gives CDR1 MNHNY, CDR2 SVGAGI (reference sequence). V was pared by 8 bases and J by 6 bases, with 22 bases between. Here the CDR3 DNA reads TGTGCCAGCGGGCTCGGTCCGGGTATAGAGGCCGGGGAGCTGTTTTTT. Its protein is CASGLGPGIEAGELFF.

This clonotype was observed once. The rearrangement links TRBV2 to TRBJ2-2; a possible D gene is TRBD1 (5 bases). Deletions cut 6 bases from V and 1 base from J, with 9 bases between. This CDR3 is 14 amino acids long. Germline-derived CDR1 and CDR2 are SNHLY and FYNNEI. CDR3 sequence reads: CASRDTQNTGELFF. In DNA, the CDR3 is TGTGCCAGCAGGGACACCCAGAACACCGGGGAGCTGTTTTTT.

The rearrangement links TRBV7-2 to TRBJ2-3, with 8 bases identical to TRBD2. The junction had 11 bases not matched to a gene; V was cut back by 3 bases and J by 6 bases. The germline CDR1 and CDR2 sequences are SGHTA and FQGNSA. The CDR3 totals 16 residues. The CDR3 region is CASSLDPGLGYDTQYF. In DNA, the CDR3 is TGTGCCAGCAGCTTGGATCCGGGACTAGGTTATGATACGCAGTATTTT.

The V call is TRBV3-1, the J call TRBJ2-2; perhaps D is TRBD1 or TRBD2 (5 bases each). The CDR3 covers 14 residues. Trimming stripped 4 bases from V and 6 bases from J, with 12 bases between. Germline CDR1 is LGHDT and CDR2 is YNNKEL (reference sequence). CDR3 in amino acids: CASSRWGNPGELFF. The DNA for the CDR3 is TGTGCCAGCAGCCGATGGGGGAATCCCGGGGAGCTGTTTTTT.